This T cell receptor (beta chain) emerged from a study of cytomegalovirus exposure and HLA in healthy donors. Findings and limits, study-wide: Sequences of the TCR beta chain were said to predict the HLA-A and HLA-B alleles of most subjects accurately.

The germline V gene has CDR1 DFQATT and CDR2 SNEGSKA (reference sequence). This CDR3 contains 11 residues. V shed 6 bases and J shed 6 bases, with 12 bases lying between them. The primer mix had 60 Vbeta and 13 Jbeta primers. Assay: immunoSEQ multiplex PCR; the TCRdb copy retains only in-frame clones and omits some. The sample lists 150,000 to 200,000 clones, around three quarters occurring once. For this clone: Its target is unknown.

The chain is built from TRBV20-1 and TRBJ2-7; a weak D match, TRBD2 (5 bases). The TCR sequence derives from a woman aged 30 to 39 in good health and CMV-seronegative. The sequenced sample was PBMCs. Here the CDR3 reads CSATEGGEQYF. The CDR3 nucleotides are TGCAGTGCCACGGAAGGAGGCGAGCAGTACTTC.